These T cell receptor beta chains were read from a single sample in a study of regulatory T cells in long-lasting Graves disease. TCRdb re-called the multiplex PCR reads through MiXCR, storing one row per CDR3 protein. Here the sample spans a few hundred thousand distinct CDR3 sequences, 18% being singletons. These same data were also listed under a study on T cells in Graves' hyperthyroidism and ophthalmopathy.

The sample consisted of peripheral blood mononuclear cells (PBMCs), taken at new diagnosis, from a patient treated with antithyroid drugs. These TCRs come from a woman in her twenties or thirties with Graves disease. CDR3s include the opening cysteine and the closing phenylalanine or tryptophan. A D gene is named only where the DNA matches it firmly. Size is omitted from some rows. Given values are once, few, many or a class for expanded clones.

CDR3: CASSERKSAEAFF; DNA: TGTGCCAGCAGTGAGAGGAAAAGCGCTGAAGCTTTCTTT; D: .; length: 13; size: .; V: TRBV2; J: TRBJ1-1
CDR3: CASSLTPTPAKAFF; DNA: TGTGCCAGCAGCTTAACCCCCACGCCAGCCAAAGCTTTCTTT; D: .; length: 14; size: many; V: TRBV27; J: TRBJ1-1
CDR3: CASSFTLTGKETQYF; DNA: TGTGCCAGCAGTTTTACTTTGACAGGGAAAGAGACCCAGTACTTC; D: TRBD1; length: 15; size: many; V: TRBV2; J: TRBJ2-5
CDR3: CASSSGQGVAGNTIYF; DNA: TGTGCCAGCAGCAGCGGACAGGGGGTTGCTGGAAACACCATATATTTT; D: TRBD1; length: 16; size: .; V: TRBV12-3/TRBV12-4; J: TRBJ1-3
CDR3: CASSYAGVTDTQYF; DNA: TGTGCCAGCAGCTACGCGGGCGTCACAGATACGCAGTATTTT; D: .; length: 14; size: many; V: TRBV7-2; J: TRBJ2-3
CDR3: CASRPGTGPNTGELFF; DNA: TGTGCCAGCAGGCCCGGGACAGGGCCGAACACCGGGGAGCTGTTTTTT; D: TRBD1; length: 16; size: few; V: TRBV7-9; J: TRBJ2-2
CDR3: CSARGSGTSGSGYEQYF; DNA: TGCAGTGCTAGAGGATCCGGGACTAGCGGTTCCGGCTACGAGCAGTACTTC; D: TRBD2; length: 17; size: many; V: TRBV20-1; J: TRBJ2-7
CDR3: CSARKVAGNTDTQYF; DNA: TGCAGTGCTAGAAAGGTTGCGGGAAACACAGATACGCAGTATTTT; D: .; length: 15; size: .; V: TRBV20-1; J: TRBJ2-3
CDR3: CASSYLRRGLAFF; DNA: TGTGCCAGCAGTTACCTTCGGAGGGGCCTGGCTTTCTTT; D: .; length: 13; size: few; V: TRBV6-5; J: TRBJ1-1
CDR3: CASSPLGTNYGYTF; DNA: TGTGCCAGCAGCCCCCTTGGGACTAACTATGGCTACACCTTC; D: .; length: 14; size: .; V: TRBV6-1; J: TRBJ1-2
CDR3: CASLAVEETQYF; DNA: TGTGCCAGCCTAGCGGTGGAAGAGACCCAGTACTTC; D: TRBD2; length: 12; size: many; V: TRBV2; J: TRBJ2-5
CDR3: CAISDTATYEQYF; DNA: TGTGCCATCAGTGATACAGCTACCTACGAGCAGTACTTC; D: .; length: 13; size: .; V: TRBV10-3; J: TRBJ2-7
CDR3: CASSEISTGGEGANVLTF; DNA: TGTGCCAGCAGTGAGATATCTACAGGGGGAGAGGGGGCCAACGTCCTGACTTTC; D: TRBD1; length: 18; size: few; V: TRBV6-4; J: TRBJ2-6
CDR3: CVSSLGTVKYEQYF; DNA: TGTGTCAGCAGTTTAGGAACGGTAAAGTACGAGCAGTACTTC; D: .; length: 14; size: many; V: TRBV12-3/TRBV12-4; J: TRBJ2-7
CDR3: CAGMGGRRAFF; DNA: TGTGCCGGAATGGGGGGACGGCGGGCTTTCTTT; D: .; length: 11; size: .; V: TRBV30; J: TRBJ1-1
CDR3: CSARARLQGNSNQPQHF; DNA: TGCAGTGCTAGAGCCCGCCTTCAGGGTAATAGCAATCAGCCCCAGCATTTT; D: .; length: 17; size: many; V: TRBV20-1; J: TRBJ1-5
CDR3: CASSQDIEGQETQYF; DNA: TGTGCCAGCAGTCAGGACATCGAGGGCCAAGAGACCCAGTACTTC; D: .; length: 15; size: many; V: TRBV27; J: TRBJ2-5
CDR3: CSARDKDAIREQYF; DNA: TGCAGTGCTAGAGATAAGGACGCTATCCGGGAGCAGTACTTC; D: .; length: 14; size: many; V: TRBV20-1; J: TRBJ2-7
CDR3: CSVWANTEAFF; DNA: TGCAGTGTGTGGGCGAACACTGAAGCTTTCTTT; D: .; length: 11; size: many; V: TRBV20-1; J: TRBJ1-1
CDR3: CASSVAVAGSPGNEQFF; DNA: TGTGCCAGCAGCGTAGCCGTAGCGGGGTCACCTGGAAATGAGCAGTTCTTC; D: TRBD2; length: 17; size: many; V: TRBV9; J: TRBJ2-1
CDR3: CASSLTGQGAADTQYF; DNA: TGTGCCAGCTCACTAACAGGACAGGGGGCGGCAGATACGCAGTATTTT; D: TRBD1; length: 16; size: many; V: TRBV18; J: TRBJ2-3
CDR3: CASSFSGWAGYNEQFF; DNA: TGTGCCAGCAGTTTTTCCGGGTGGGCGGGATACAATGAGCAGTTCTTC; D: .; length: 16; size: many; V: TRBV6-5; J: TRBJ2-1
CDR3: CASSLFVGSDETQYF; DNA: TGTGCCAGCAGTCTATTCGTCGGGAGTGATGAGACCCAGTACTTC; D: .; length: 15; size: many; V: TRBV12-3/TRBV12-4; J: TRBJ2-5
CDR3: CASSETGSYDSPLHF; DNA: TGTGCCAGCAGTGAAACGGGGAGTTATGATTCACCCCTCCACTTT; D: .; length: 15; size: .; V: TRBV6-2/TRBV6-3; J: TRBJ1-6
CDR3: CASSYQTPQTEAFF; DNA: TGCGCCAGCAGCTACCAGACACCTCAGACTGAAGCTTTCTTT; D: .; length: 14; size: many; V: TRBV5-1; J: TRBJ1-1
CDR3: CASRAGVTTGELFF; DNA: TGTGCCAGCAGGGCGGGGGTCACCACCGGGGAGCTGTTTTTT; D: TRBD2; length: 14; size: many; V: TRBV3-1; J: TRBJ2-2
CDR3: CASSLLGHSQPQHF; DNA: TGTGCCAGCAGCTTATTGGGGCATTCTCAGCCCCAGCATTTT; D: .; length: 14; size: many; V: TRBV7-8; J: TRBJ1-5
CDR3: CSTAGRPYNEQFF; DNA: TGCAGCACGGCGGGGCGCCCCTACAATGAGCAGTTCTTC; D: .; length: 13; size: many; V: TRBV20-1; J: TRBJ2-1
CDR3: CAISESRGNWGYTF; DNA: TGTGCCATCAGTGAGTCGCGGGGGAATTGGGGCTACACCTTC; D: .; length: 14; size: many; V: TRBV6-1; J: TRBJ1-2
CDR3: CASNLRDSFTDTQYF; DNA: TGTGCCAGCAACCTCCGGGACAGCTTCACAGATACGCAGTATTTT; D: TRBD1; length: 15; size: .; V: TRBV6-1; J: TRBJ2-3
CDR3: CASSPADRYSNQPQHF; DNA: TGTGCCAGCTCACCAGCGGACAGGTATAGCAATCAGCCCCAGCATTTT; D: TRBD1; length: 16; size: many; V: TRBV18; J: TRBJ1-5
CDR3: CASSIVQDWQPQHF; DNA: TGTGCCAGTAGTATAGTACAGGACTGGCAGCCCCAGCATTTT; D: .; length: 14; size: .; V: TRBV19; J: TRBJ1-5
CDR3: CASSPDSDQPQHF; DNA: TGTGCCAGCAGCCCTGACAGCGATCAGCCCCAGCATTTT; D: .; length: 13; size: many; V: TRBV3-1; J: TRBJ1-5
CDR3: CASSLVQPSGANVLTF; DNA: TGTGCCAGCAGTTTGGTACAACCCTCTGGGGCCAACGTCCTGACTTTC; D: .; length: 16; size: many; V: TRBV28; J: TRBJ2-6
CDR3: CASSGTSGGVILDTQYF; DNA: TGTGCCAGCAGCGGCACTAGCGGGGGGGTGATATTAGATACGCAGTATTTT; D: TRBD2; length: 17; size: few; V: TRBV7-2; J: TRBJ2-3
CDR3: CAISDPIGTGSYEQYF; DNA: TGTGCCATCAGTGACCCGATCGGGACAGGGTCCTACGAGCAGTACTTC; D: TRBD1; length: 16; size: many; V: TRBV10-3; J: TRBJ2-7
CDR3: CASAILAGGDNEQFF; DNA: TGTGCCAGCGCCATACTAGCGGGGGGGGACAATGAGCAGTTCTTC; D: TRBD2; length: 15; size: many; V: TRBV2; J: TRBJ2-1
CDR3: CASSLRGGYNEQFF; DNA: TGTGCCAGCAGCTTACGGGGGGGGTACAATGAGCAGTTCTTC; D: TRBD2; length: 14; size: many; V: TRBV11-3; J: TRBJ2-1
CDR3: CASRGGGEVEAFF; DNA: TGTGCCAGCAGGGGGGGCGGGGAGGTTGAAGCTTTCTTT; D: .; length: 13; size: many; V: TRBV3-1; J: TRBJ1-1
CDR3: CASSLGTGGFDEQYF; DNA: TGTGCCAGCAGCTTGGGGACAGGGGGCTTCGACGAGCAGTACTTC; D: TRBD1; length: 15; size: many; V: TRBV7-2; J: TRBJ2-7
CDR3: CASSPLGGVNEKLFF; DNA: TGTGCCAGTAGCCCTTTGGGGGGCGTGAATGAAAAACTGTTTTTT; D: .; length: 15; size: .; V: TRBV19; J: TRBJ1-4
CDR3: CATSDKDRETQYF; DNA: TGTGCCACCAGTGACAAGGACAGGGAGACCCAGTACTTC; D: TRBD1; length: 13; size: many; V: TRBV24-1; J: TRBJ2-5
CDR3: CSAKQGSSYEQYF; DNA: TGCAGTGCCAAACAGGGGAGCTCCTACGAGCAGTACTTC; D: TRBD1; length: 13; size: .; V: TRBV20-1; J: TRBJ2-7
CDR3: CASSANFKNGYTF; DNA: TGTGCCAGCAGTGCCAACTTTAAAAATGGCTACACCTTC; D: .; length: 13; size: many; V: TRBV6-1; J: TRBJ1-2
CDR3: CASSSEGSDTQYF; DNA: TGCGCCAGCAGCTCTGAGGGTTCAGATACGCAGTATTTT; D: .; length: 13; size: .; V: TRBV5-1; J: TRBJ2-3
CDR3: CASSLRPGDLNGYTF; DNA: TGTGCCAGCAGCTTACGGCCGGGCGATTTAAATGGCTACACCTTC; D: .; length: 15; size: many; V: TRBV11-2; J: TRBJ1-2
CDR3: CATSLGSWPQHF; DNA: TGTGCCACCAGCCTCGGCAGCTGGCCCCAGCATTTT; D: .; length: 12; size: .; V: TRBV24-1; J: TRBJ1-5
CDR3: CASGTGTARNTIYF; DNA: TGTGCCAGTGGTACCGGGACAGCTCGAAACACCATATATTTT; D: TRBD1; length: 14; size: .; V: TRBV19; J: TRBJ1-3